The rows below give T cell receptor beta chains drawn from one sample of a study of T cell changes during pregnancy in multiple sclerosis. Produced via immunoSEQ multiplex PCR; TCRdb's table is partial and in-frame only. Of 50,000 to 60,000 clones in the sample, 85% to 90% were seen once. The sample consisted of CD4+ T cells from peripheral blood mononuclear cells, taken in the first trimester of pregnancy. All receptors derive from a female donor with multiple sclerosis, enrolled in a pregnancy study. Both conserved end residues are part of each CDR3. A D gene is named only where the DNA matches it firmly. Clone size, where shown, is once, few, many, or a class for clones that have expanded.

cdr3_nt cdr3_aa clone_size j_call d_call v_call
TGTGCCAGTAGTGGCCGACAGGGGGTAATTGGCGAGCAGTACTTC CASSGRQGVIGEQYF - TRBJ2-7 TRBD1 TRBV19
TGCAGCGCTCTACAGGGAGGGGGGGGATTCTACAATGAGCAGTTCTTC CSALQGGGGFYNEQFF - TRBJ2-1 - TRBV29-1
TGCGCCAGCAGCTTGGTAGTTAACACAGATACGCAGTATTTT CASSLVVNTDTQYF - TRBJ2-3 - TRBV5-1
TGTGCCAGTAGTTTAGCCCCGACAGGGGGCTTTGAAGCTTTCTTT CASSLAPTGGFEAFF once TRBJ1-1 TRBD1 TRBV19
TGTGCCAGCGTACCGACAGCTCCCCCAACTAATGAAAAACTGTTTTTT CASVPTAPPTNEKLFF - TRBJ1-4 - TRBV2
TGTGCCAGCAGTTATACGGGACAGGGACAAGGGTCACCCCTCCACTTT CASSYTGQGQGSPLHF few TRBJ1-6 TRBD1 TRBV6-5
TGTGCCGCAGCGGGGGTAGGCAATCAGCCCCAGCATTTT CAAAGVGNQPQHF - TRBJ1-5 - TRBV25-1
TGTGCCAGCAGCTCACGAGGGTCCTACGAGCAGTACTTC CASSSRGSYEQYF - TRBJ2-7 - TRBV7-3
TGCGCCAGCAGCTTTGGACTAGCGGGGGGTAGCACAGATACGCAGTATTTT CASSFGLAGGSTDTQYF - TRBJ2-3 TRBD2 TRBV5-1
TGCAGTGCTAGGCGGGGAGAGACCCAGTACTTC CSARRGETQYF - TRBJ2-5 - TRBV20-1
TGTGCCAGCAGACAGGGCCACGAGCAGTACTTC CASRQGHEQYF - TRBJ2-7 - TRBV6-5
TGCGCCAGCAGCATAACTGGGACAGGCATTACTGAAGCTTTCTTT CASSITGTGITEAFF - TRBJ1-1 TRBD1 TRBV5-1
TGTGCCAGCAGCTTCCGGAGTAATGAAAAACTGTTTTTT CASSFRSNEKLFF - TRBJ1-4 - TRBV7-9
TGTGCCAGCAGCTTACTGACTAGCTCTTACACAGATACGCAGTATTTT CASSLLTSSYTDTQYF once TRBJ2-3 TRBD2 TRBV7-2
TGTGCCACAAGACCCGGGAGTTCCTACAATGAGCAGTTCTTC CATRPGSSYNEQFF - TRBJ2-1 - TRBV7-8
TGTGCCAGCTCACCAGTGAGGTCCAGCGGATTGAGCACAGATACGCAGTATTTT CASSPVRSSGLSTDTQYF few TRBJ2-3 - TRBV18
TGTGCCAGCAACAGGGGGCGGTGGGAGACCCAGTACTTC CASNRGRWETQYF - TRBJ2-5 TRBD1 TRBV6-1
TGTGCCAGCAGCGTAGTGGCCTCTAGCACAGATACGCAGTATTTT CASSVVASSTDTQYF once TRBJ2-3 - TRBV9
TGTGCCAGCAGCAACGGGGGGGGCTCAAACTATGGCTACACCTTC CASSNGGGSNYGYTF - TRBJ1-2 - TRBV6-6
TGTGCCACCAGCAGAGAGCTCGGGACTGAAGCTTTCTTT CATSRELGTEAFF once TRBJ1-1 - TRBV15
TGCGCCAGCAGCTTGTGGGGACTATCAAACACCGGGGAGCTGTTTTTT CASSLWGLSNTGELFF - TRBJ2-2 TRBD2 TRBV5-1
TGTGCCAGCAGCTTACCCGTAGCGGGGAAACGGAATGAGCAGTTCTTC CASSLPVAGKRNEQFF - TRBJ2-1 TRBD2 TRBV7-9
TGTGCCAGCAGCTTAGTATTGGACAGGGAACGCACAGATACGCAGTATTTT CASSLVLDRERTDTQYF once TRBJ2-3 TRBD1 TRBV11-3
TGTGCCACCAGCAGAGCGACAGGGCAAGGGGCTAGCAATCAGCCCCAGCATTTT CATSRATGQGASNQPQHF few TRBJ1-5 TRBD1 TRBV15
TGTGCCAGCAGCTTAGGCCCCGGACAGGGGGATCAGCCCCAGCATTTT CASSLGPGQGDQPQHF - TRBJ1-5 TRBD1 TRBV7-9
TGTGCCAGCAGCTTAGGGGTGAGGGGCTACACCTTC CASSLGVRGYTF few TRBJ1-2 - TRBV7-9
TGTGCCAGCAGCTTTCTCACAGGGTCTGGAAACACCATATATTTT CASSFLTGSGNTIYF - TRBJ1-3 - TRBV7-2
TGCGCCAGCAGCTCCCTTAGCGGGAGGGCGGCAGATACGCAGTATTTT CASSSLSGRAADTQYF few TRBJ2-3 TRBD2 TRBV5-1
TGTGCCAGCAGTTCAATGGGGACAGGGGGCATTCAGCCCCAGCATTTT CASSSMGTGGIQPQHF once TRBJ1-5 TRBD1 TRBV6-5
TGTGCCAGCAGCGCCGGGTCGAAAGAGACCCAGTACTTC CASSAGSKETQYF - TRBJ2-5 - TRBV2
TGTGCCAGCAGTGATATTGGCGGCTACACCTTC CASSDIGGYTF - TRBJ1-2 - TRBV6-1
TGTGCCAGCAGCTTAGACAGGAACACTGAAGCTTTCTTT CASSLDRNTEAFF - TRBJ1-1 - TRBV7-3
TGCACCGTTGGGCAGGCACACGAGCAGTACTTC CTVGQAHEQYF few TRBJ2-7 - TRBV29-1
TGTGCCAGCAGCTTGGCAGGGGGTTCTGAAGCTTTCTTT CASSLAGGSEAFF - TRBJ1-1 TRBD1 TRBV5-4
TGTGCCAGCAGAAACGACAGGGAGGTCTGGGGCAATCAGCCCCAGCATTTT CASRNDREVWGNQPQHF - TRBJ1-5 TRBD1 TRBV28
TGTGCTAGTGGTTTGCCCCATCACACAGGGGACCCCTACGAGCAGTACTTC CASGLPHHTGDPYEQYF - TRBJ2-7 TRBD1 TRBV12-5
TGTGCCGCGGGACTAATATCTTCCGCCTCTGGGGCCAACGTCCTGACTTTC CAAGLISSASGANVLTF - TRBJ2-6 TRBD2 TRBV19
TGTGCCAGCAGTGATAGGGGATGGAGGGGCAGGCCTATGAACACTGAAGCTTTCTTT CASSDRGWRGRPMNTEAFF - TRBJ1-1 - TRBV2
TGTGCCAGCAGGGGGACAGCATTCTATGGCTACACCTTC CASRGTAFYGYTF - TRBJ1-2 TRBD1 TRBV28
TGCGCCAGCAGCTTGGTGGCTAGCGGGATCTACGAGCAGTACTTC CASSLVASGIYEQYF - TRBJ2-7 TRBD2 TRBV5-1
TGTGCCAGCAGCGTAGGCGGGGGGTATGAGACCCAGTACTTC CASSVGGGYETQYF - TRBJ2-5 TRBD2 TRBV9